Listed here are 8 T cell receptor beta chains from one sample, sequenced in a study of shared clonotypes between healthy human individuals. Sequenced by immunoSEQ multiplex PCR; TCRdb stores in-frame clones only, minus some. The data contain roughly 2 million clones, 95% of them singletons. Sample: naive CD4+ T cells sorted from blood. Subset meaning: CD45RA+ positively selected. The origin of the receptors is a man between 18 and 29 years old in good health.

This chain connects TRBV18 to TRBJ2-7; D unresolved. Germline V gives CDR1 KGHSH, CDR2 LQKENI. V shed 3 bases and J shed 11 bases, with 20 bases lying between them. This CDR3 comprises 14 residues. CDR3 region: CASSPADQGEFKYF. CDR3 nucleotides: TGTGCCAGCTCACCCGCCGACCAAGGAGAGTTTAAGTACTTC. The variable domain in full, completed from reference TRBV18 and TRBJ2-7, reads NAGVMQNPRHLVRRRGQEARLRCSPMKGHSHVYWYRQLPEEGLKFMVYLQKENIIDESGMPKERFSAEFPKEGPSILRIQQVVRGDSAAYFCASSPADQGEFKYFGPGTRLTVT.

The rearrangement links TRBV2 to TRBJ1-5, with a tentative D call TRBD1 (6 bases). Trimming pared 2 bases from V and 3 bases from J, leaving 8 bases between. This CDR3 spans 14 amino acids. CDR1 SNHLY and CDR2 FYNNEI come from the germline V gene. The CDR3 sequence: CASSETGFNQPQHF. The CDR3 coding sequence is TGTGCCAGCAGTGAAACAGGGTTCAATCAGCCCCAGCATTTT.

V gene TRBV7-2 combines with J gene TRBJ2-5; the D is unclear. Between the trimmed V and J ends, which lost 2 bases and 4 bases, there was a span of 8 bases. CDR3 length: 13 residues. Per the germline V gene, CDR1 is SGHTA and CDR2 is FQGNSA. In DNA form, the CDR3 reads TGTGCCAGCAGCTTACAGCAGGCAGAGACCCAGTACTTC. This codes for CASSLQQAETQYF.

The genes are TRBV6-1 and TRBJ1-2, with D unresolved. Germline-derived CDR1 and CDR2 are MNHNS and SASEGT. CDR3 length: 14 amino acids. The V end lost 8 bases, the J end lost 0 bases, and 13 bases lay between the germline ends. The CDR3 sequence: CASRESPSNYGYTF. CDR3 DNA: TGTGCCAGCCGGGAAAGCCCCTCTAACTATGGCTACACCTTC.

This CDR3 reads CASSLDRESYEQYF. DNA for the CDR3: TGTGCCAGCAGCCTGGACAGGGAATCCTACGAGCAGTACTTC. The rearrangement links TRBV11-1 to TRBJ2-7, with 8 bases identical to TRBD1. This CDR3 is 14 amino acids long. The junction had 4 bases not matched to a gene; V was cut back by 5 bases and J by 1 base. Germline CDR1 and CDR2: SGHAT and FQDESV (reference sequence).

V gene TRBV7-9 combines with J gene TRBJ1-2, with a weak D call TRBD1 (6 bases). CDR1 and CDR2 from the germline V gene are SEHNR and FQNEAQ (reference sequence). The V end was cut by 1 base, the J end by 2 bases, with 14 bases between. The CDR3 extends over 16 amino acids. The CDR3 DNA follows: TGTGCCAGCAGCTTAGGGGCCCTACAGGGAAACTATGGCTACACCTTC. Protein product: CASSLGALQGNYGYTF.

There are a few counts of this clone. The chain couples TRBV28 to TRBJ1-4; tentative D call: TRBD1 (5 bases). The CDR3 is 14 residues long. Germline CDR1 and CDR2: MDHEN and SYDVKM. V lost 6 bases to trimming and J lost 1 base, with 9 bases between them. Here the CDR3 reads CASRRQGTNEKLFF. The CDR3 nucleotides are TGTGCCAGCAGGCGTCAGGGAACTAATGAAAAACTGTTTTTT.

The chain joins TRBV7-9 to TRBJ1-4, with D perhaps matching TRBD1 (6 bases). Germline CDR1 reads SEHNR; CDR2 reads FQNEAQ (reference sequence). The length of the CDR3 is 15 residues. The V end was cut by 6 bases, the J end by 8 bases, with 19 bases between. The CDR3 coding sequence is TGTGCCAGCAGTTACCGCGGGGGGCTGGAGGAAAAACTGTTTTTT. It codes for CASSYRGGLEEKLFF.